The 20 T cell receptor beta chains in this list originate from one sample, sequenced in a study of regulatory T cells in long-lasting Graves disease. Building the TCR beta libraries relied on iRepertoire HTBI primers, and CDR3 regions underwent Arm-PCR. One entry per CDR3 protein results from TCRdb running MiXCR on the multiplex PCR reads. The sample carries approximately 460,000 distinct CDR3 sequences, roughly 17% recorded once. Time point here: newly diagnosed GD, antithyroid drugs for less than 3 months. Scientists built the TCR library using RNA that was extracted from PBMCs. These sequences were also reported in another study, on T cells in Graves' hyperthyroidism and ophthalmopathy.

Material: peripheral blood mononuclear cells (PBMCs), obtained at new diagnosis, from a patient treated with antithyroid drugs. These receptors originate from a woman in her 30s with Graves disease.

The chain carries TRBV10-3 and TRBJ1-1, with a possible D match to TRBD1 (6 bases). Germline CDR1 and CDR2: ENHRY and SYGVKD. There are 14 residues in the CDR3. The V and J ends lost 10 bases and 3 bases respectively, with 18 bases between them. DNA for the CDR3: TGTGCCACCACCTCGAGGGACACATACACTGAAGCTTTCTTT. Amino acid sequence: CATTSRDTYTEAFF.

The sample holds a few counts of this clonotype. This may be a read error: a much more frequent sequence differs by one nucleotide. The rearrangement uses TRBV3-1 and TRBJ2-3; no clear D gene. The CDR3 runs to 16 residues. Germline lookup yields CDR1 LGHDT and CDR2 YNNKEL (reference sequence). The CDR3 nucleotides are TGTGCCAGCGGCCAAGAGTGGCTACCTCTCACAGATACGCAGTATTTT. Its translation is CASGQEWLPLTDTQYF.

J is TRBJ2-1 and V is TRBV9, with 7 bases identical to TRBD2. CDR1 and CDR2 from the germline V gene are SGDLS and YYNGEE. Trimming at V came to 3 bases and at J to 7 bases, leaving 13 bases not matched to a gene. The CDR3 spans 16 residues. CDR3 loop: CASSGRTGTKRNEQFF. CDR3 nucleotide sequence: TGTGCCAGCAGCGGAAGAACCGGGACTAAGAGGAATGAGCAGTTCTTC.

This clonotype has a count of ten or more. This chain uses TRBV4-3 with TRBJ1-2, with 8 bases lining up with TRBD1. Germline V CDR1 and CDR2: LGHNA, YSLEER. With 0 bases clipped from V and 5 bases from J, the junction kept 8 bases outside the gene matches. The CDR3 totals 16 residues. The CDR3 is CASSQEWQGANYGYTF. CDR3 coding DNA: TGCGCCAGCAGCCAAGAATGGCAGGGGGCCAATTATGGCTACACCTTC.

This clonotype was counted at least ten times. The chain uses TRBV20-1 and TRBJ2-7; 7 bases line up with TRBD2. J gave up 5 bases and V 0 bases, and 7 bases lay outside the gene matches. Germline CDR1 is DFQATT and CDR2 is SNEGSKA (reference sequence). There are 14 residues in the CDR3. CDR3 residues: CSARDRKLANEQYF. The CDR3 region has the DNA TGCAGTGCTAGAGATCGGAAACTAGCGAACGAGCAGTACTTC.

To note about this clonotype: The junction shows a germline mismatch at one end, possibly a read error. J is TRBJ1-2 and V is TRBV7-9, with unresolved D. In germline, CDR1 is SEHNR, CDR2 FQNEAQ (reference sequence). There are 13 residues in the CDR3. The CDR3 protein is CASSSATTPRSYF. CDR3 sequence (DNA): TGTGCCAGCAGCTCCGCCACGACGCCCCGATCCTACTTC.

This clonotype was picked up many times. This sequence joins TRBV3-1 and TRBJ1-4; 8 bases fit TRBD1. Germline V gives CDR1 LGHDT, CDR2 YNNKEL (reference sequence). With 4 bases clipped from V and 4 bases from J, the junction kept 8 bases outside the gene matches. The CDR3 runs 16 residues. CDR3 coding DNA: TGTGCCAGCAGCCCAGACAGGGGCGCGATTAATGAAAAACTGTTTTTT. Its translation is CASSPDRGAINEKLFF.

V and J are TRBV7-2 and TRBJ1-2; a weak D match, TRBD1 (6 bases). Germline V CDR1 and CDR2: SGHTA, FQGNSA. CDR3 length: 18 residues. Trimming left V 4 bases short and J 2 bases short, with 23 bases between. The CDR3 bases are TGTGCCAGCAGCTCACACCTCTCCGGACGGGGGGCCAACTATGGCTACACCTTC. Translating gives CASSSHLSGRGANYGYTF.

Worth noting for this clonotype: A much larger clone is a single base away; this may be a read error. CDR3 in DNA: TGTGCCAGCAGCTCCTACTCACTAGAAAACGGGCAGTATTTT. This sequence encodes CASSSYSLENGQYF. The chain has TRBV7-2 and TRBJ2-3, with D tentatively TRBD2 (5 bases). Trimming cost V 4 bases and J 11 bases, with 19 bases left between them. The CDR3 has 14 amino acids. Germline V lookup: CDR1 SGHTA, CDR2 FQGNSA.

This clonotype was counted only a few times. This sequence joins TRBV20-1 and TRBJ2-1; the match to TRBD1 covers 9 bases. CDR3 length: 16 amino acids. Germline V gives CDR1 DFQATT, CDR2 SNEGSKA (reference sequence). Germline trimming cut 5 bases from V and 7 bases from J; bases unmatched to any gene: 15. The CDR3 DNA is TGCAGTGCTCTGATTTCGCGGTGGGGGACAGGGAATGAGCAGTTCTTC. It is translated as CSALISRWGTGNEQFF.

The sample holds a few counts of this clonotype. A read error may explain this, as a much larger clone is one base away. The gene calls are TRBV6-2 or TRBV6-3 and TRBJ2-1; D not resolved. Germline lookup yields CDR1 MNHEY and CDR2 SVGEGT. Trimming removed 0 bases at V and 3 bases at J, with 12 bases between. The CDR3 has 16 residues. The CDR3 DNA reads as TGTGCCAGCAGTTACTCTCTACGGAGCTTCTACAATGAGCAGTTCTTC. Translated: CASSYSLRSFYNEQFF.

This clonotype was detected ten times or more. This chain links TRBV15 with TRBJ2-5; the match to TRBD2 covers 9 bases. This CDR3 spans 15 amino acids. Germline values: CDR1 LNHNV, CDR2 YYDKDF (reference sequence). V shed 4 bases, J shed 3 bases, and the junction held 6 bases outside the gene matches. In DNA form, the CDR3 reads TGTGCCACCAGCAATGGGCGGGAGGGGGAAGAGACCCAGTACTTC. It translates to CATSNGREGEETQYF. The whole variable domain, filled in from reference TRBV15 and TRBJ2-5, reads DAMVIQNPRYQVTQFGKPVTLSCSQTLNHNVMYWYQQKSSQAPKLLFHYYDKDFNNEADTPDNFQSRRPNTSFCFLDIRSPGLGDTAMYLCATSNGREGEETQYFGPGTRLLVL.

V is TRBV14 and J is TRBJ1-4; D is unresolved. Germline CDR1 SGHDN, CDR2 FVKESK. The CDR3 covers 16 residues. V shed 2 bases and J shed 8 bases, with 18 bases lying between them. The CDR3 DNA reads as TGTGCCAGCAGCCAATATCCGTCCGGGGTAGGCGAAAAACTGTTTTTT. It is translated as CASSQYPSGVGEKLFF.

This clonotype has just a few counts. This chain connects TRBV5-5 to TRBJ1-1; TRBD1 agrees at 7 bases. Germline CDR1 and CDR2: SGHKS and YYEKEE (reference sequence). The CDR3 loop spans 16 amino acids. V was pared by 4 bases and J by 0 bases, with 9 bases of the junction left unmatched. CDR3 coding DNA: TGTGCCAGCAGCCCGTCTGGGGGACAGTTGAACACTGAAGCTTTCTTT. It specifies CASSPSGGQLNTEAFF.

The sample holds many counts of this clonotype. DNA of the CDR3: TGTGCCTGGAGTGTAATTCAGCGGAGTTCCGGGGAGCTGTTTTTT. It encodes CAWSVIQRSSGELFF. The chain links TRBV30 to TRBJ2-2, with D maybe TRBD2 (5 bases). V was shortened by 0 bases and J by 6 bases, with 14 bases between the two germline ends. The CDR3 is 15 residues long. The germline CDR1 and CDR2 sequences are GTSNPN and SVGIG (reference sequence).

This clonotype has a handful of counts. This chain joins TRBV15 and TRBJ2-1; TRBD2 matches 13 bases. Germline lookup yields CDR1 LNHNV and CDR2 YYDKDF (reference sequence). CDR3 length equals 15 residues. The J segment lost 6 bases and the V segment lost 8 bases, leaving 7 bases of the junction unmatched. The CDR3 sequence: CATRMGLAGTNEQFF. The CDR3 region has the DNA TGTGCCACCCGCATGGGACTAGCGGGGACCAATGAGCAGTTCTTC.

The chain employs TRBV2 and TRBJ1-5, with D perhaps TRBD1 (6 bases). Germline V gene data show CDR1 as SNHLY and CDR2 as FYNNEI. The V and J ends lost 2 bases and 9 bases respectively, with 23 bases between them. This CDR3 is 17 amino acids long. CDR3 in amino acids: CASSEWGGPGTSGPQHF. Here the CDR3 DNA reads TGTGCCAGCAGTGAATGGGGGGGGCCAGGGACCTCAGGGCCCCAGCATTTT. Variable domain in full (rest from reference TRBV2 and TRBJ1-5): EPEVTQTPSHQVTQMGQEVILRCVPISNHLYFYWYRQILGQKVEFLVSFYNNEISEKSEIFDDQFSVERPDGSNFTLKIRSTKLEDSAMYFCASSEWGGPGTSGPQHFGDGTRLSIL.

This clonotype occurred a few times. Here the CDR3 DNA reads TGTGCCAGCTCACCCGCATCCGGGAATAATGAAGCTTTCTTT. Encoded protein: CASSPASGNNEAFF. This chain uses TRBV18 with TRBJ1-1; the D is unclear. With 3 bases removed from V and 7 bases from J, the gap between germline ends came to 15 bases. Germline V gives CDR1 KGHSH, CDR2 LQKENI. The CDR3 spans 14 residues. Filled out from reference TRBV18 and TRBJ1-1, the complete variable domain reads NAGVMQNPRHLVRRRGQEARLRCSPMKGHSHVYWYRQLPEEGLKFMVYLQKENIIDESGMPKERFSAEFPKEGPSILRIQQVVRGDSAAYFCASSPASGNNEAFFGQGTRLTVV.

This clonotype was counted many times. J is TRBJ2-1 and V is TRBV20-1, with 11 bases identical to TRBD2. From germline, CDR1 is DFQATT and CDR2 SNEGSKA (reference sequence). Trimming at V came to 5 bases and at J to 2 bases, leaving 5 bases not matched to a gene. This CDR3 is 15 amino acids long. The CDR3 here is CSAPRLAGTYNEQFF. The CDR3 DNA sequence: TGCAGTGCTCCCCGACTAGCGGGGACCTACAATGAGCAGTTCTTC.

This clonotype was counted ten times or more. The V call is TRBV6-5, the J call TRBJ1-1, with a weak D call TRBD1 (6 bases). CDR1 is MNHEY and CDR2 is SVGAGI in the germline V gene. Trimming removed 2 bases from V and 4 bases from J, with 14 bases in between. The CDR3 extends over 15 amino acids. The CDR3 DNA is TGTGCCAGCAGTTACACCGGGACACCCCTCACTGAAGCTTTCTTT. Translating it yields CASSYTGTPLTEAFF.